The 13 T cell receptor beta chains reported below all come from one sample, sequenced in a study of blood T cell repertoires in COVID-19. Measured with immunoSEQ multiplex PCR; TCRdb has only the in-frame clones, and not every one. Of about 180,000 clones in the sample, over 70% were seen once. The specimen was PBMCs or T cells enriched from blood (not recorded which). The receptors here all came from a woman aged 35 to 49 with acute COVID-19.

Comment on this clone: Relative to the germline gene, one junction end is altered; a read error may explain this. The chain links TRBV29-1 to TRBJ2-7; tentatively, D is TRBD2 (5 bases). The CDR3 is 11 amino acids. CDR1 and CDR2 (germline): SQVTM, ANQGSEA. The CDR3 sequence: CSVENEGKRDF. The DNA for the CDR3 is TGCAGCGTTGAAAACGAGGGAAAACGAGACTTC.

This chain joins TRBV12-5 and TRBJ2-5; possibly TRBD2 for D (6 bases). Germline assignment: CDR1 LGHNT and CDR2 FRNRAP. V was trimmed by 1 base and J by 7 bases, leaving 16 bases between them. The CDR3 sequence is 15 residues long. This CDR3 reads CASGLAGTSKWTQYF. In DNA, the CDR3 is TGTGCTAGTGGTTTGGCCGGGACTTCCAAGTGGACCCAGTACTTC. The full variable domain, with the rest looked up from reference TRBV12-5 and TRBJ2-5, is DARVTQTPRHKVTEMGQEVTMRCQPILGHNTVFWYRQTMMQGLELLAYFRNRAPLDDSGMPKDRFSAEMPDATLATLKIQPSEPRDSAVYFCASGLAGTSKWTQYFGPGTRLLVL.

CDR3 sequence reads: CASSQGTGYTEAFF. DNA of the CDR3: TGTGCCAGCAGCCAAGGGACAGGTTACACTGAAGCTTTCTTT. The gene calls are TRBV3-1 (or the pseudogene TRBV3-2) and TRBJ1-1; 7 nucleotides line up with TRBD1. Per the germline V gene, CDR1 is LGHDT and CDR2 is YNNKEL (reference sequence). The CDR3 is made up of 14 amino acids. V was clipped by 1 base and J by 3 bases; unmatched bases: 2.

The V call is TRBV7-9, the J call TRBJ1-6; no clear D. Germline-derived CDR1 and CDR2 are SEHNR and FQNEAQ (reference sequence). V lost 8 bases to trimming and J lost 9 bases, with 17 bases between them. The CDR3 is made up of 14 amino acids. The DNA of the CDR3 is TGTGCCAGCGCGATGATGCATTCGGGTTCACCCCTCCACTTT. Amino acid sequence: CASAMMHSGSPLHF.

Only one count was recorded for this clone. V and J are TRBV7-2 and TRBJ2-2, with TRBD1 identical over 10 bases. This CDR3 is built from 16 residues. The germline CDR1 and CDR2 sequences are SGHTA and FQGNSA. J was trimmed by 6 bases and V by 1 base; bases with no gene match: 5. Here the CDR3 reads CASSLGQGASSGELFF. The CDR3 bases are TGTGCCAGCAGCTTAGGACAGGGGGCGTCCTCCGGGGAGCTGTTTTTT.

The V call is TRBV7-9, the J call TRBJ2-3, with 15 bases matching TRBD2. Trimming cost V 4 bases and J 4 bases; bases outside gene matches: 3. CDR1 SEHNR and CDR2 FQNEAQ come from the germline V gene (reference sequence). This CDR3 spans 16 amino acids. The chain's CDR3 is CASSSGLAGGADTQYF. The CDR3 DNA reads TGTGCCAGCAGCTCGGGACTAGCGGGAGGAGCAGATACGCAGTATTTT.

The V gene is TRBV9, the J gene TRBJ1-4; 7 bases agree with TRBD1. The CDR3 totals 15 residues. V lost 0 bases, J lost 4 bases, and 3 bases stayed unmatched. CDR1 is SGDLS and CDR2 is YYNGEE in the germline V gene. The CDR3 coding sequence is TGTGCCAGCAGCGTAGGGGACAGCTTTAATGAAAAACTGTTTTTT. This translates into CASSVGDSFNEKLFF.

The CDR3 region has the DNA TGTGCCAGCACCAGTGGCGGGAGGGCCCTCGCAGATACGCAGTATTTT. As protein: CASTSGGRALADTQYF. The chain recombines TRBV2 with TRBJ2-3; 9 bases fit TRBD2. The V segment lost 7 bases and the J segment 4 bases; nucleotides outside the gene matches: 12. Germline CDR1 SNHLY, CDR2 FYNNEI. The CDR3 covers 16 residues.

The chain joins TRBV19 to TRBJ1-4; maybe TRBD1 (5 bases). The CDR3 is 14 amino acids. From germline, CDR1 is LNHDA and CDR2 SQIVND (reference sequence). Between the trimmed V and J ends, which lost 6 bases and 8 bases, there was a span of 16 bases. CDR3 residues: CASRRVDTEEKLFF. The CDR3 DNA is TGTGCCAGTAGACGTGTGGACACGGAGGAAAAACTGTTTTTT.

The CDR3 DNA sequence: TGTGCCAGCAGCCCCGGGACTGTGAACACCGGGGAGCTGTTTTTT. Translating it yields CASSPGTVNTGELFF. The chain has TRBV7-9 and TRBJ2-2; TRBD2 is a possible D gene (6 bases). Trimming cost V 5 bases and J 1 base, with 11 bases left between them. The germline CDR1 and CDR2 sequences are SEHNR and FQNEAQ (reference sequence). This CDR3 is 15 amino acids long.

This clone has a single count. The chain couples TRBV24-1 to TRBJ2-3, with TRBD2 as a possible D gene (6 bases). With 7 bases removed from V and 1 base from J, the gap between germline ends came to 17 bases. The germline V gene has CDR1 KGHDR and CDR2 SFDVKD. The CDR3 runs 16 residues. The CDR3 sequence: CATSYSTGRGTDTQYF. The CDR3 DNA reads as TGTGCCACCAGCTACTCAACCGGGAGAGGCACAGATACGCAGTATTTT.

The chain combines TRBV5-6 with TRBJ2-3; tentatively, D is TRBD2 (6 bases). The CDR3 consists of 18 residues. CDR1 is SGHDT, CDR2 YYEEEE, per germline. Trimming cost V 0 bases and J 3 bases, with 20 bases left between them. Here the CDR3 reads CASSLGAGTPLPTDTQYF. In DNA form, the CDR3 reads TGTGCCAGCAGCTTGGGGGCCGGGACTCCTCTTCCTACAGATACGCAGTATTTT.

This clone was observed a single time. V usage is TRBV3-1 (or the pseudogene TRBV3-2) and J usage is TRBJ2-3, with TRBD2 identical over 7 bases. This CDR3 region has 14 residues. The V segment lost 3 bases and the J segment 5 bases; nucleotides outside the gene matches: 5. Germline CDR1 is LGHDT and CDR2 is YNNKEL (reference sequence). The CDR3 spells CASSHGGGIDTQYF. In DNA, the CDR3 is TGTGCCAGCAGCCATGGGGGGGGTATAGATACGCAGTATTTT.